This T cell receptor beta chain was found in a study of spatial heterogeneity in lung cancer. Documented time point: sample taken at primary tumor resection. Donation came from some 73 patients with untreated early-stage non-small cell lung cancer. Whole RNA, which was extracted from tumor, nontumor lung tissue or frozen PBMC, was sequenced without any cell sorting. All TCR cDNA molecules were individually tagged with a unique molecular identifier. One entry per CDR3 protein results from TCRdb running MiXCR on the 5' RACE reads. The repertoire includes roughly 39,000 distinct CDR3 sequences, nearly 7% of them detected once, and around two fifths sits in the top ten. In its sample, this clonotype was seen a few times. This TCR came from a female donor with early-stage non-small cell lung cancer. The source was PBMCs, collected at surgery.

The CDR3 loop is CATSVGIAGGQETQYF. CDR3 DNA: TGTGCCACCAGTGTTGGGATAGCGGGGGGACAAGAGACCCAGTACTTC. The chain links TRBV24-1 to TRBJ2-5; 10 bases agree with TRBD2. The CDR3 runs to 16 residues. Germline-derived CDR1 and CDR2 are KGHDR and SFDVKD. J lost 2 bases, V lost 5 bases, and 7 bases had no gene match.